The 3 T cell receptor beta chains below come from one sample, sequenced in a study of cytomegalovirus exposure and HLA in healthy donors. Libraries were prepared by immunoSEQ multiplex PCR; TCRdb keeps only in-frame clonotypes and omits some of them. The sample lists approximately 57,000 clones, 80% to 95% occurring once. Sequencing was carried out using PBMCs. Source of these receptors: a woman between 18 and 30 years old in good health and CMV-seronegative.

The V call is TRBV6-5, the J call TRBJ2-7; weak D call: TRBD1 (6 bases). CDR3 length: 14 amino acids. From germline, CDR1 is MNHEY and CDR2 SVGAGI. Trimming took 6 bases from V and 3 from J, leaving 15 bases between them. The DNA for the CDR3 is TGTGCCAGCAGACGACGGACAGTGGGCTACGAGCAGTACGTC. It is translated as CASRRRTVGYEQYV.

This clone is a singleton in its sample. The chain uses TRBV6-4 and TRBJ2-3, with D possibly TRBD2 on 5 matching bases. V shed 2 bases and J shed 2 bases, with 14 bases lying between them. CDR1 is MRHNA, CDR2 SNTAGT, per germline. This CDR3 has 16 residues. CDR3: CASSDANRGNTDTQYF. Here the CDR3 DNA reads TGTGCCAGCAGTGACGCTAACCGGGGAAACACAGATACGCAGTATTTT.

The CDR3 bases are TGTGCCAGTAGTATAGATGGAGCAGATCATGGCTACACCTTC. Amino acids: CASSIDGADHGYTF. This chain links TRBV19 with TRBJ1-2; D call uncertain. The germline CDR1 and CDR2 sequences are LNHDA and SQIVND (reference sequence). The V gene lost 0 bases and the J gene lost 6 bases, with 11 bases spanning the gap. This CDR3 spans 14 amino acids.